The rows below give T cell receptor beta chains drawn from one sample of a study of response to subunit inactivated influenza vaccine. TCRdb ran MiXCR on the RT-PCR reads and lists one entry per CDR3 protein. Counted here are 500,000 to 550,000 distinct CDR3 sequences, approximately 7.1% occurring once; the ten biggest clones make up about an eighth. Sequencing was performed on PBMCs from blood, taken approximately 25 months after vaccination. These receptors were obtained from a man in his fifties or sixties who received an inactivated influenza vaccine. The CDR3 runs from the conserved cysteine through the conserved F or W. Fields, in order: clone size, J gene, V gene, D gene, CDR3 DNA, CDR3 protein. A D gene is named only where the DNA matches it firmly. Size is omitted from some rows. Given values are once, few, many or a class for expanded clones.

>few|TRBJ2-2|TRBV9|-
TGTGCCAGCAGCCCCCTGGTCGGTCCTGCCGGGGAGCTGTTTTTT
CASSPLVGPAGELFF
>few|TRBJ2-5|TRBV10-3|-
TGTGCCATCAGTGAGCCAGGGTCACAAGAGACCCAGTACTTC
CAISEPGSQETQYF
>few|TRBJ2-5|TRBV6-5|-
TGTGCCAGCAGTTACGGTTCGGGGTTAGAGACCCAGTACTTC
CASSYGSGLETQYF
>few|TRBJ2-3|TRBV20-1|TRBD1
TGCAGTGCTAGAGGTCGCCCGGGACAGGGGGCGGCTGATACGCAGTATTTT
CSARGRPGQGAADTQYF
>many|TRBJ1-5|TRBV29-1|TRBD1
TGCAGCGTTAGACAGGGTTCATACCAGCCCCAGCATTTT
CSVRQGSYQPQHF
>many|TRBJ2-2|TRBV5-1|-
TGCGCCAGCAGCCCCATAGGCGAGGCCGGGGAGCTGTTTTTT
CASSPIGEAGELFF
>-|TRBJ1-4|TRBV2|TRBD1
TGTGCCAGCAGGGCGCCCGGGACAGGGCTTTGGGAAAAACTGTTTTTT
CASRAPGTGLWEKLFF
>-|TRBJ2-2|TRBV14|-
TGTGCCAGCAGCCAATTCGAGGGCTCCGGGGAGCTGTTTTTT
CASSQFEGSGELFF
>many|TRBJ1-2|TRBV29-1|TRBD1
TGCAGCGTCGGGACAGGGGGCTATGGCTACACCTTC
CSVGTGGYGYTF
>few|TRBJ2-1|TRBV5-1|TRBD2
TGCGCCAGCAGCTCGCCACGGGGGGGCGGGGTTACCTACAATGAGCAGTTCTTC
CASSSPRGGGVTYNEQFF
>-|TRBJ2-3|TRBV7-3|-
TGTGCCAGCAGCTTAATGGACCCGACGGCAGATACGCAGTATTTT
CASSLMDPTADTQYF
>few|TRBJ1-1|TRBV6-2/TRBV6-3|-
TGTGCCAGCAGTTACATGGTTGCCACTGAAGCTTTCTTT
CASSYMVATEAFF
>many|TRBJ1-1|TRBV10-3|-
TGTGCCATCAGATCCAGGAACACTGAAGCTTTCTTT
CAIRSRNTEAFF
>few|TRBJ1-2|TRBV29-1|-
TGCAGCGTTGGCCATAGTTATGGCTACACCTTC
CSVGHSYGYTF
>-|TRBJ1-1|TRBV20-1|-
TGCAGTGCTAGAGACAAGGGGATGGGCACTGAAGCTTTCTTT
CSARDKGMGTEAFF
>many|TRBJ2-3|TRBV9|-
TGTGCCAGCAGCGGGCCAGCGGGAGATACGCAGTATTTT
CASSGPAGDTQYF
>many|TRBJ2-5|TRBV28|TRBD2
TGTGCCAGCAGCCAACCCCCTCTTCGGGGGGGAGAGACCCAGTACTTC
CASSQPPLRGGETQYF
>-|TRBJ2-2|TRBV27|TRBD2
TGTGCCAGCAGTCTTATAGCGGGGCCGGGCACCGGGGAGCTGTTTTTT
CASSLIAGPGTGELFF
>-|TRBJ2-3|TRBV4-3|-
TGCGCCAGCAGCCAAGATCAGGGCAGGGCTACGCAGTATTTT
CASSQDQGRATQYF